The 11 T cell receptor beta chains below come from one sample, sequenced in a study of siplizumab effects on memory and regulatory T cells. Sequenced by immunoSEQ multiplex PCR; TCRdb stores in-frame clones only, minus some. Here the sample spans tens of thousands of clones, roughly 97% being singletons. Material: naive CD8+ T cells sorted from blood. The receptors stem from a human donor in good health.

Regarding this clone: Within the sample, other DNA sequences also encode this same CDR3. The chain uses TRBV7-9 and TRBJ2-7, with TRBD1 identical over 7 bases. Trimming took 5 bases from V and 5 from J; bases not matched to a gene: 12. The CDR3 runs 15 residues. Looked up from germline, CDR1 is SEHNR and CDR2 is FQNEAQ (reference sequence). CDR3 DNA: TGTGCCAGCAGCGATATGACAGGGCTTCTAGACGAGCAGTACTTC. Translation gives CASSDMTGLLDEQYF.

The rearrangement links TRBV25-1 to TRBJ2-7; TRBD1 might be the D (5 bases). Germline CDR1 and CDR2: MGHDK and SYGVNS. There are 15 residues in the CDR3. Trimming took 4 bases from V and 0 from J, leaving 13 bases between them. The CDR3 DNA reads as TGTGCCAGCAGTGGGGGCCCGACAGTCTCCTACGAGCAGTACTTC. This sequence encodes CASSGGPTVSYEQYF.

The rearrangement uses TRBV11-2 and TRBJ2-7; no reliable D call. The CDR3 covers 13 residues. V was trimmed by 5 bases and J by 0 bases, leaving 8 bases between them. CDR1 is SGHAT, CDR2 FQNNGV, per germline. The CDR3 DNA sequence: TGTGCCAGCAGCCAGGCCACCTCCTACGAGCAGTACTTC. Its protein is CASSQATSYEQYF.

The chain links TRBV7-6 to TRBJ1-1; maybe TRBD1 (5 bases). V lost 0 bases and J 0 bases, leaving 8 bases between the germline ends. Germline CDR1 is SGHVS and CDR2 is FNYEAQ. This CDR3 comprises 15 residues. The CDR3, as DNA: TGTGCCAGCAGCTTAGCTGCAGGGTTGAACACTGAAGCTTTCTTT. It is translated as CASSLAAGLNTEAFF.

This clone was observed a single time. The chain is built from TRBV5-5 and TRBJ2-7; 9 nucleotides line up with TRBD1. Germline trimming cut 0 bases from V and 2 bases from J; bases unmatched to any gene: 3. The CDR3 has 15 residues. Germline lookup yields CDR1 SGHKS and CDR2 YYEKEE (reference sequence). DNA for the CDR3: TGTGCCAGCAGCTTGGGACAGGGGGTAGCCTACGAGCAGTACTTC. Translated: CASSLGQGVAYEQYF.

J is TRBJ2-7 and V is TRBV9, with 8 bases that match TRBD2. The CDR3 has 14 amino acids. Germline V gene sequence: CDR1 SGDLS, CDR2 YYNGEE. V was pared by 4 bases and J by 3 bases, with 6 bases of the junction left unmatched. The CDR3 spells CASSPASGLYEQYF. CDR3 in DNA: TGTGCCAGCAGCCCGGCTAGCGGGCTCTACGAGCAGTACTTC.

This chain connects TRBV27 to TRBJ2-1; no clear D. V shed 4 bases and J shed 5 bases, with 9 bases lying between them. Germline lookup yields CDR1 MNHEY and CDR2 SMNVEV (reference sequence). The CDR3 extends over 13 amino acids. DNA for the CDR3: TGTGCCAGCAGTTCGAGTTCAAACAATGAGCAGTTCTTC. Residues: CASSSSSNNEQFF.

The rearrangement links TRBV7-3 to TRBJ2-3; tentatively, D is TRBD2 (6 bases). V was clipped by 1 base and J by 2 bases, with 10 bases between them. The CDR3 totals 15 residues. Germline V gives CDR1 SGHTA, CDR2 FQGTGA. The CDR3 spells CASSLIGGHTDTQYF. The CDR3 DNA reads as TGTGCCAGCAGCTTAATAGGAGGGCACACAGATACGCAGTATTTT. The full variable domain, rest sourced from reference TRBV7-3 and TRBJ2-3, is GAGVSQTPSNKVTEKGKYVELRCDPISGHTALYWYRQSLGQGPEFLIYFQGTGAADDSGLPNDRFFAVRPEGSVSTLKIQRTERGDSAVYLCASSLIGGHTDTQYFGPGTRLTVL.

CDR3 nucleotide sequence: TGTGCCAGCAGTTTATACCCGAGGAACACTGAAGCTTTCTTT. Protein sequence: CASSLYPRNTEAFF. J is TRBJ1-1 and V is TRBV28; no clear D gene. The CDR3 loop spans 14 amino acids. Trimming shortened V by 1 base and J by 1 base, and 7 bases separated the two germline ends. The germline V gene has CDR1 MDHEN and CDR2 SYDVKM.

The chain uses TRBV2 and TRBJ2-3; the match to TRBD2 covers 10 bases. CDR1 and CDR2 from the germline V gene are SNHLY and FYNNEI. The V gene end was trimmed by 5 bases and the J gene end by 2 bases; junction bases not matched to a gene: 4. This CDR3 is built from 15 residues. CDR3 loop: CASSFGLAVTDTQYF. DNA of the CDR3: TGTGCCAGCAGTTTTGGACTAGCGGTCACAGATACGCAGTATTTT.

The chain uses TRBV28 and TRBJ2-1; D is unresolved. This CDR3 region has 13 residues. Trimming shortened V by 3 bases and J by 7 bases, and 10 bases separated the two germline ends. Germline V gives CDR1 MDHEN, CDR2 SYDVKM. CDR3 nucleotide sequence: TGTGCCAGCAGTTTTAGACCGATAAATGAGCAGTTCTTC. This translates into CASSFRPINEQFF.